This TCR beta chain was captured in a study of T cell changes during pregnancy in multiple sclerosis. The CDR3 is 13 residues long. V lost 1 base and J 6 bases, leaving 12 bases between the germline ends. Germline CDR1 is GTSNPN and CDR2 is SVGIG (reference sequence). The method was immunoSEQ multiplex PCR; TCRdb's version includes in-frame clones alone and lacks a portion of them. The sample has about 33,000 clones, roughly 92% seen once. The sequence came from a female donor with multiple sclerosis, enrolled in a pregnancy study. V and J are TRBV30 and TRBJ1-2; D may be TRBD1 (6 bases). The material sequenced was PBMCs (not recorded whether the cells were cultured). CDR3 DNA: TGTGCCTGGAGTGGAGGACAGCGTCATGGCTACACCTTC. Protein sequence: CAWSGGQRHGYTF.